This T cell receptor beta chain was captured in a study of blood T cell repertoires in COVID-19. CDR3 length: 17 residues. From germline, CDR1 is PRHDT and CDR2 FYEKMQ (reference sequence). V lost 2 bases and J 0 bases, leaving 15 bases between the germline ends. Using immunoSEQ multiplex PCR, the repertoire was profiled, and TCRdb retains in-frame clones only, with some absent. The table records 330,000 or so clones, around 90% of them present only once. The clonotype was recovered from a woman in her thirties who had recovered from COVID-19. Source material: PBMCs or T cells enriched from blood (not recorded which). The chain uses TRBV13 and TRBJ2-3; D not resolved. Here the CDR3 reads CASSLSIPSSSTDTQYF. The CDR3 nucleotides are TGTGCCAGCAGCTTATCTATACCTTCTTCAAGCACAGATACGCAGTATTTT.